What follows describes a single T cell receptor beta chain. The count of this clonotype is one. Its antigen is currently not known. At one of its ends the junction is not consistent with the germline gene, which may arise from a read error. Total RNA and DNA were co-extracted without cell sorting from approximately 22-30 mg of bulk tissue using the AllPrep DNA/RNA mini kit. Surgical resection was performed in China between 2015 and March 2016 on a few patients with histopathologically diagnosed primary liver carcinoma. At the time of sampling, the patients had chronic HBV infection and had not received any treatment. Five spatially separated regions were sampled from each tumor: the superior, inferior, left-lateral and right-lateral poles, plus the tumor centre. According to histology, viable tumor cells made up more than 85% of every tumor sample. Each fresh piece of tumor and adjacent tissue was cut in two, with one half stored in RNAlater at -80 degrees C and the other half sent for histology.

The data stem from a study of tumor-infiltrating lymphocytes in primary liver carcinoma (TCRdb year 2017). Concerning the study at large: The five patients, three men and two women aged 30 to 69 years, had hepatocellular carcinoma (four) or combined HCC and intrahepatic cholangiocarcinoma (one). The five patients had tumors staged T1-T3 N0M0, with maximum diameters ranging from about 4.2 to 10 cm. Each sample produced about 3.5 to 7.13 million productive TCRbeta reads, and read depth showed no significant difference between tissue types. For each liver tumor, the study sampled five regions along with adjacent normal tissue and blood, and applied TCRbeta repertoire sequencing, expression microarrays and whole-exome sequencing. A total of some 35 specimens from 5 patients went through TCRbeta repertoire sequencing, namely 25 tumor regions, 5 adjacent noncancerous liver tissues and 5 peripheral blood samples. Agilent mRNA microarray profiling was performed on the roughly 24 tumor region samples to relate TCRbeta repertoire diversity to the local molecular phenotype. Repertoires from technical replicates were highly reproducible, with mean shared-clone rates approximately 0.88 and correlation coefficients above 0.95. On the study overall, not on this receptor specifically: Because sequencing covered only the TCR beta chain and unpaired alpha chains were not captured, true repertoire diversity is likely underestimated. Only a few patients were included in the study, and the authors note that the findings should be validated in a larger study. Repertoire overlap was higher between tumor regions (mean roughly 35%) than tumor-adjacent (approximately 17%) or tumor-blood (about 15%) pairs, consistent with antigen-driven expansion. Only about 7-24% of top clones were found in all five regions of a tumor, suggesting spatial heterogeneity of tumor-infiltrating T cells. The top 250 clones made up a significantly larger repertoire fraction in tumors than in blood (p = 0.039). Bulk unsorted samples precluded comparing CD4+ and CD8+ T cell repertoires.

Sequences SGHDT (CDR1) and YYEEEE (CDR2) are obtained from the germline V gene. The CDR3, cysteine through phenylalanine, is 12 amino acids long. The kept DNA is CDR3 alone, 36 bases in frame from the first base. Starting from about 500 ng total RNA, TCRbeta-specific cDNA was produced by reverse transcription with a constant-region primer and ProtoScript II reverse transcriptase. Three nested multiplex PCR rounds, following a slightly modified ARM-PCR procedure, were used to build the TCRbeta libraries. Each of the first two PCR rounds ran for around 11 cycles and used multiplex TRBV1-TRBV30 forward primers together with a Cbeta reverse primer. Sample barcodes and Illumina adapters were attached in a final 25-cycle PCR using Deep VentR polymerase. Before sequencing, amplicons of 200-500 bp were purified from gel using a QIAquick gel extraction kit. The TCRbeta amplicons were sequenced with 250-bp paired-end reads on an Illumina HiSeq 2500. Processing in the source paper ran as follows. Reads were quality-trimmed with Trimmomatic v0.33, and paired reads were merged with FLASH v1.2.11 to recover full CDR3 sequences. V, D and J germline segments were assigned to the rearranged TCRbeta sequences by MiGEC v1.2.1b. Clonotype statistics, along with Shannon-Wiener diversity indices, were calculated using VDJtools v1.0.0. To reduce sampling bias, subsequent analyses other than the diversity analysis used only the 250 most abundant clonotypes in each sample. TCRdb redid the processing of the public reads, applying fastp at Q25 and MiXCR, and retained in-frame beta chains. Rows with one shared CDR3 protein collapse into an entry with the most common genes and DNA. TCRdb's processing, not the study's, gives the V and J calls here. The sample profile shows approximately 190,000 distinct CDR3 sequences; around 81% of them were found once. Of the sample, 15% to 20% falls within the top ten clones.

This TCR was sampled from a man in his forties with primary liver carcinoma and hepatitis B virus infection. Recombination connected TRBV5-6 to TRBJ1-6; a stretch of 8 junction bases matches TRBD1. The sequenced sample consisted of tumor tissue from primary liver carcinoma. The CDR3 amino acid sequence is: CASSVSGQGKRF. The DNA sequence reads TGTGCCAGCAGCGTCTCCGGACAGGGCAAACGCTTT. The reference TRBV5-6 and TRBJ1-6 proteins fill in what lies around the CDR3, so the full variable domain reads DAGVTQSPTHLIKTRGQQVTLRCSPKSGHDTVSWYQQALGQGPQFIFQYYEEEERQRGNFPDRFSGHQFPNYSSELNVNALLLGDSALYLCASSVSGQGKRFGNGTRLTVT.